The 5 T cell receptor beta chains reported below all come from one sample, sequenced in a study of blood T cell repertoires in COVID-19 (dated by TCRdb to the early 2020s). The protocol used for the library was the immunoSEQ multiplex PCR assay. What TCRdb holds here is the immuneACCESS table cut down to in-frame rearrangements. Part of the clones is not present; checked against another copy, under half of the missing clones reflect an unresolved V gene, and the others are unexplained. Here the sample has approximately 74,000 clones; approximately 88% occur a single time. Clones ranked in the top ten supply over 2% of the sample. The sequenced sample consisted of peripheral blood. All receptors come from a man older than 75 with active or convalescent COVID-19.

In DNA form, the CDR3 reads TGTGCCAGCAGCGCCGACAGGGGTGACGAGCAGTACTTC. It encodes CASSADRGDEQYF. The rearrangement joins TRBV5-6 to TRBJ2-7; TRBD1 matches 8 bases. V trimming: 4 bases; J trimming: 5 bases; junction bases outside the gene matches: 5. The CDR3 runs to 13 residues. Germline V gene data show CDR1 as SGHDT and CDR2 as YYEEEE.

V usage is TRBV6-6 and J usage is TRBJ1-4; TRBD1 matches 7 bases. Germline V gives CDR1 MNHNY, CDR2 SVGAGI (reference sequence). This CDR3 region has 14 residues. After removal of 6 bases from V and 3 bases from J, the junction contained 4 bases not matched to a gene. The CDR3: CASRYRGANEKLFF. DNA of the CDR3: TGTGCCAGCAGGTACAGGGGTGCTAATGAAAAACTGTTTTTT.

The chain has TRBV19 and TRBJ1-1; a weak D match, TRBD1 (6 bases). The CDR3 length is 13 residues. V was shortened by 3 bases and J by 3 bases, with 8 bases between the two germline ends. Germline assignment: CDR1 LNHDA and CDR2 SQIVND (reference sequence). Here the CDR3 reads CASSIDRYTEAFF. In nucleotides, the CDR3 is TGTGCCAGTAGTATCGACAGGTACACTGAAGCTTTCTTT. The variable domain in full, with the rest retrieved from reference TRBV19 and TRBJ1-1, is DGGITQSPKYLFRKEGQNVTLSCEQNLNHDAMYWYRQDPGQGLRLIYYSQIVNDFQKGDIAEGYSVSREKKESFPLTVTSAQKNPTAFYLCASSIDRYTEAFFGQGTRLTVV.

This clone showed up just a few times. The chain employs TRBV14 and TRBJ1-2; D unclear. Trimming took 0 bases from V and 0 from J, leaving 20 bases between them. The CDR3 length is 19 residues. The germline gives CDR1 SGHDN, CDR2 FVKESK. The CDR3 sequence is CASSQERMSGTLANYGYTF. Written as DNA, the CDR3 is TGTGCCAGCAGCCAAGAGCGTATGTCGGGAACCCTAGCTAACTATGGCTACACCTTC. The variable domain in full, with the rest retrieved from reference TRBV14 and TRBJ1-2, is EAGVTQFPSHSVIEKGQTVTLRCDPISGHDNLYWYRRVMGKEIKFLLHFVKESKQDESGMPNNRFLAERTGGTYSTLKVQPAELEDSGVYFCASSQERMSGTLANYGYTFGSGTRLTVV.

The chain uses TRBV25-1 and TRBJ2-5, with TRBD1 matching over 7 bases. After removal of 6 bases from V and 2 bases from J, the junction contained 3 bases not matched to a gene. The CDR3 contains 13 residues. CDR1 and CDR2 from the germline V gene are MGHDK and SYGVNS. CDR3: CASSPRGQETQYF. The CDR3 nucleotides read TGTGCCAGCAGCCCCAGGGGGCAAGAGACCCAGTACTTC.